One and the same sample provided the 5 T cell receptor beta chains below, sequenced in a study of PD-1 blockade in classical Hodgkin lymphoma. The patients all showed relapse after autologous stem cell transplantation, while their brentuximab vedotin exposure varied. Using immunoSEQ multiplex PCR, the repertoire was profiled, and TCRdb retains in-frame clones only, with some absent. The sample lists approximately 70,000 clones, roughly 91% occurring once. The source material was peripheral blood mononuclear cells (PBMCs), sampled at baseline. Every receptor here comes from a human donor with classical Hodgkin lymphoma.

The gene calls are TRBV6-6 and TRBJ2-7; 14 bases are shared with TRBD2. The CDR3 runs to 15 residues. V was pared by 5 bases and J by 4 bases, with 4 bases of the junction left unmatched. Germline values: CDR1 MNHNY, CDR2 SVGAGI (reference sequence). The CDR3, as DNA: TGTGCCAGCAGTACGGGACTAGCGGGAGCATACGAGCAGTACTTC. Protein: CASSTGLAGAYEQYF.

This rearrangement joins TRBV7-3 to TRBJ1-1, with a tentative D call TRBD1 (6 bases). Germline lookup yields CDR1 SGHTA and CDR2 FQGTGA. Trimming took 0 bases from V and 3 from J, leaving 8 bases between them. This CDR3 comprises 14 residues. The CDR3: CASSLTGAYTEAFF. DNA for the CDR3: TGTGCCAGCAGCTTAACGGGGGCGTACACTGAAGCTTTCTTT.

The chain carries TRBV10-1 and TRBJ2-5; the D is unclear. The V gene's germline CDR1 is WNHNN and CDR2 SYGVQD (reference sequence). Deletions cut 4 bases from V and 4 bases from J, with 1 base between. The CDR3 consists of 10 residues. In DNA form, the CDR3 reads TGCGCCAGCAGTGGAGAGACCCAGTACTTC. Amino acid sequence: CASSGETQYF.

CDR3 residues: CASSLVHTDTQYF. CDR3 coding DNA: TGTGCCAGCAGCCTAGTCCACACAGATACGCAGTATTTT. The V call is TRBV28, the J call TRBJ2-3; D is undetermined. CDR3 length: 13 residues. Trimming left V 6 bases short and J 2 bases short, with 9 bases between. Germline loops: CDR1 MDHEN, CDR2 SYDVKM. Full variable domain (rest looked up from reference TRBV28 and TRBJ2-3): DVKVTQSSRYLVKRTGEKVFLECVQDMDHENMFWYRQDPGLGLRLIYFSYDVKMKEKGDIPEGYSVSREKKERFSLILESASTNQTSMYLCASSLVHTDTQYFGPGTRLTVL.

This chain uses TRBV18 with TRBJ1-1, with TRBD1 identical over 8 bases. This CDR3 contains 14 residues. Per germline, CDR1 KGHSH and CDR2 LQKENI. V shed 3 bases and J 7 bases; nucleotides not matched to a gene: 7. The CDR3 region has the DNA TGTGCCAGCTCACCGCAGGGGGCGCAAAATGAAGCTTTCTTT. It codes for CASSPQGAQNEAFF.